This T cell receptor beta chain was observed in a study of response to subunit inactivated influenza vaccine. TCRdb re-called the RT-PCR reads with MiXCR, one entry per CDR3 protein. The table records 500,000 to 550,000 distinct CDR3 sequences, less than 10% of them present only once. This clonotype has a handful of counts. The target antigen is unknown. Whole-study results and caveats: Seasonal influenza vaccination, on each occasion, was suggested by the authors to recruit few new T cells.

The receptor's source is a man between 50 and 75 years old who received an inactivated influenza vaccine. The specimen was PBMCs from blood, collected roughly 24 months after vaccination.

CDR3 nucleotides: TGTGCCAGCAGCTTCCTCAGGGGGCACTACACCTTC. Translating it yields CASSFLRGHYTF. The chain couples TRBV7-2 to TRBJ1-2, with TRBD1 matching over 8 bases. Germline CDR1 reads SGHTA; CDR2 reads FQGNSA. Trimming at V came to 3 bases and at J to 10 bases, leaving 4 bases not matched to a gene. This CDR3 region has 12 residues. Full variable domain (missing parts from reference TRBV7-2 and TRBJ1-2): GAGVSQSPSNKVTEKGKDVELRCDPISGHTALYWYRQSLGQGLEFLIYFQGNSAPDKSGLPSDRFSAERTGGSVSTLTIQRTQQEDSAVYLCASSFLRGHYTFGSGTRLTVV.